These 7 T cell receptor beta chains share one sample of origin, sequenced in a study of vaccination effects on CD4 cells after COVID-19. Antigen-specific CD4+ T cell clonotypes were called by their expansion after viral peptide-pool culture in ViraFEST. Cultured cells yielded isolated CD4+ T cells after 10 to 11 days. Every participant took two doses of the BNT162b2 or mRNA-1273 vaccine. This table comes from immunoSEQ multiplex PCR, and its TCRdb copy is limited to in-frame clones, with some not included. The sample lists approximately 83,000 clones, roughly 80% occurring once. These receptors have no identified antigens. The specimen comprised CD4+ T cells from PBMCs cultured with HCoV-OC43 spike peptides, sampled after COVID-19 vaccination. Regarding subset: HCoV-OC43 spike overlapping peptide pool stimulation. The receptors stem from a human donor who received a COVID-19 vaccine.

This chain uses TRBV7-3 with TRBJ2-4; 8 bases map to TRBD2. The CDR3 sequence is 15 residues long. CDR1 is SGHTA, CDR2 FQGTGA, per germline. Trimming removed 1 base from V and 6 bases from J; junction bases left unmatched: 5. This CDR3 is CASSLISGVGNIQYF. In DNA form, the CDR3 reads TGTGCCAGCAGCTTAATTAGCGGGGTTGGAAACATTCAGTACTTC. Based on the CDR3 plus reference TRBV7-3 and TRBJ2-4, the full variable domain is GAGVSQTPSNKVTEKGKYVELRCDPISGHTALYWYRQSLGQGPEFLIYFQGTGAADDSGLPNDRFFAVRPEGSVSTLKIQRTERGDSAVYLCASSLISGVGNIQYFGAGTRLSVL.

The V gene is TRBV4-1, the J gene TRBJ1-2; TRBD1 matches at 8 bases. Trimming removed 5 bases from V and 3 bases from J; junction bases left unmatched: 14. This CDR3 contains 17 residues. Germline V gene lookup returns CDR1 MGHRA and CDR2 YSYEKL. The CDR3 DNA follows: TGCGCCAGCAGCAAAGGTAGAACCGGACAGGGTGACTATGGCTACACCTTC. Amino acid sequence: CASSKGRTGQGDYGYTF.

This chain connects TRBV9 to TRBJ2-5, with TRBD2 as a possible D gene (6 bases). With 0 bases removed from V and 7 bases from J, the gap between germline ends came to 7 bases. Germline CDR1 reads SGDLS; CDR2 reads YYNGEE. This CDR3 comprises 12 residues. CDR3 loop: CASSVVGGTQYF. The CDR3 nucleotides are TGTGCCAGCAGCGTAGTCGGGGGGACCCAGTACTTC.

The count of this clone is one. The chain employs TRBV4-1 and TRBJ1-2; TRBD1 is a possible D gene (5 bases). The CDR3 sequence is 14 residues long. Trimming stripped 2 bases from V and 10 bases from J, with 17 bases between. Germline CDR1 and CDR2: MGHRA and YSYEKL. The CDR3 here is CASSQSGSLIDYTF. The DNA for the CDR3 is TGCGCCAGCAGCCAATCAGGGAGTTTGATAGACTACACCTTC.

The chain has TRBV5-1 and TRBJ2-5, with 7 positions matching TRBD1. Unmatched junction bases numbered 6, after V lost 3 bases and J lost 4 bases. Germline V gene data show CDR1 as SGHRS and CDR2 as YFSETQ. The CDR3 length is 14 residues. The CDR3 protein is CASSSEGGIETQYF. CDR3 bases: TGCGCCAGCAGCTCGGAAGGGGGCATAGAGACCCAGTACTTC.

The chain is built from TRBV6-6 and TRBJ2-3, with TRBD2 as a possible D gene (5 bases). This CDR3 comprises 15 residues. CDR1 and CDR2 (germline): MNHNY, SVGAGI (reference sequence). V was cut by 2 bases and J by 2 bases, with 11 bases left in between. DNA for the CDR3: TGTGCCAGCAGTTACGGCAGAGGGCTCACAGATACGCAGTATTTT. Its protein product is CASSYGRGLTDTQYF.

This sequence joins TRBV10-1 and TRBJ2-1, with 15 bases matching TRBD2. CDR3 size: 17 residues. V was clipped by 2 bases and J by 14 bases; unmatched bases: 13. Per germline, CDR1 WNHNN and CDR2 SYGVQD (reference sequence). CDR3 DNA sequence: TGCGCCAGCAGTGAGACCCAAGGACTAGCGGGGGGGCAGGAGAAGTTCTTC. This encodes CASSETQGLAGGQEKFF.